This T cell receptor (beta chain) comes out of a study of T cell responses to AZD1222 COVID-19 vaccine. General study findings and limits: Variant regions that are unmutated are reportedly the target of nearly half of spike-specific TCRs. Most donors were white British and more were female, and clonal diversity was possibly underestimated. The CD4 TCRs associated with vaccination extended across spike and predominated at 160-218 and 743-854.

The data were produced by immunoSEQ multiplex PCR, yet TCRdb's version contains in-frame clones alone and is incomplete. The sample carries around 160,000 clones, around 90% recorded once. Per the germline V gene, CDR1 is LNHDA and CDR2 is SQIVND (reference sequence). The CDR3 is 16 amino acids. The V gene lost 0 bases and the J gene lost 1 base, with 12 bases spanning the gap. On this clone: What it binds is unknown.

The sample here was peripheral blood, taken 28 days after the second AZD1222 dose. This receptor was taken from an adult who received the AZD1222 COVID-19 vaccine. The rearrangement joins TRBV19 to TRBJ1-1; possible D gene TRBD1, 5 bases. The CDR3 here is CASSIDRAGGNTEAFF. In nucleotides, the CDR3 is TGTGCCAGTAGTATAGACAGGGCGGGAGGGAACACTGAAGCTTTCTTT.